Reported below is one TCR beta chain. The sample comes from a study of blood T cells in healthy people across ages. Sample-barcoded 5' priming and a J-beta primer mix drove a second PCR of roughly 7 to 11 cycles. TCRdb ran MiXCR on the 5' RACE reads and lists one entry per CDR3 protein. The sample yields some 1,000,000 distinct CDR3 sequences, approximately 25% seen once. The CDR3 is made up of 17 amino acids. Germline loops: CDR1 DFQATT, CDR2 SNEGSKA (reference sequence). Trimming shortened V by 0 bases and J by 5 bases, and 22 bases separated the two germline ends. This sample was also put to use in a study of T cells of mothers and their children.

The chain carries TRBV20-1 and TRBJ2-5; D uncertain. Sequencing used blood. The TCR was taken from a girl aged 2-10 years in good health. The CDR3 coding sequence is TGCAGTGCTAGAGATTTGACCGCGGCCTCCCTCGCGGAGACCCAGTACTTC. Translation gives CSARDLTAASLAETQYF.